A single sample is the source of the 30 T cell receptor beta chains below, sequenced in a study of vaccination effects on CD4 cells after COVID-19. Only in-frame clones appear in the TCRdb table, and some are missing; sequencing was by immunoSEQ multiplex PCR. In the table there are 20,000 to 30,000 clones, roughly 80% of which are singletons. Expansion with viral peptide pools was applied to antigen-specific CD4+ T cells by the ViraFEST assay prior to sequencing. Cultured cells yielded isolated CD4+ T cells after around 10 days. Previously uninfected by SARS-CoV-2, the vaccine recipients also showed negative nucleocapsid antibodies. What these receptors recognize is not known. The material sequenced was CD4+ T cells from PBMCs cultured with HCoV-NL63 spike peptides, taken before COVID-19 vaccination. These receptors came from a human donor who received a COVID-19 vaccine.

This clone was observed a single time. The rearrangement uses TRBV4-2 and TRBJ2-1, with 14 nucleotides matching TRBD2. The CDR3 length is 15 residues. Per germline, CDR1 LGHNA and CDR2 YNFKEQ. V was clipped by 4 bases and J by 6 bases; unmatched bases: 2. The CDR3 loop is CASSPTSGGANEQFF. The CDR3 bases are TGTGCCAGCAGCCCGACTAGCGGGGGGGCCAATGAGCAGTTCTTC.

The chain couples TRBV4-2 to TRBJ2-1, with D perhaps matching TRBD2 (6 bases). Trimming took off 1 base at V and 5 bases at J, with 15 bases between the two ends. CDR1 and CDR2 (germline): LGHNA, YNFKEQ. The CDR3 is 16 residues long. CDR3 DNA sequence: TGTGCCAGCAGCCAAGTGGGACTGGTGGGGAACAATGAGCAGTTCTTC. Amino acid sequence: CASSQVGLVGNNEQFF.

In nucleotides, the CDR3 is TGTGCCAGCAGGGGCGATTCTGGGGCCAACGTCCTGACTTTC. Residues: CASRGDSGANVLTF. The chain uses TRBV2 and TRBJ2-6, with no clear D. CDR3 size: 14 residues. Trimming removed 6 bases from V and 1 base from J, with 7 bases in between. The V gene's germline CDR1 is SNHLY and CDR2 FYNNEI.

J is TRBJ1-4 and V is TRBV12-3 or TRBV12-4, with 7 bases lining up with TRBD1. This CDR3 contains 13 residues. V gave up 7 bases and J gave up 7 bases; unmatched junction bases: 6. The CDR3 protein is CASNIQGGEKLFF. CDR3 nucleotide sequence: TGTGCCAGCAACATTCAGGGGGGTGAAAAACTGTTTTTT.

The rearrangement uses TRBV5-4 and TRBJ1-2; 10 bases line up with TRBD1. The CDR3 has 20 amino acids. Germline values: CDR1 SGHNT, CDR2 YYREEE (reference sequence). Trimming removed 1 base from V and 0 bases from J; junction bases left unmatched: 15. CDR3 region: CASSLRRAGTGALANYGYTF. As DNA, the CDR3 is TGTGCCAGCAGCTTGAGGCGGGCCGGGACAGGGGCTTTAGCTAACTATGGCTACACCTTC. The full variable domain, its missing parts supplied by reference TRBV5-4 and TRBJ1-2, is ETGVTQSPTHLIKTRGQQVTLRCSSQSGHNTVSWYQQALGQGPQFIFQYYREEENGRGNFPPRFSGLQFPNYSSELNVNALELDDSALYLCASSLRRAGTGALANYGYTFGSGTRLTVV.

CDR3: CASSMRGTALSGNTIYF. In nucleotides, the CDR3 is TGTGCCAGTAGTATGAGAGGGACAGCGCTCTCTGGAAACACCATATATTTT. The chain couples TRBV19 to TRBJ1-3; 7 bases match TRBD1. Germline-derived CDR1 and CDR2 are LNHDA and SQIVND (reference sequence). After removal of 3 bases from V and 0 bases from J, the junction contained 8 bases not matched to a gene. This CDR3 has 17 amino acids.

This rearrangement joins TRBV10-1 to TRBJ1-2; D may be TRBD1 (6 bases). V gave up 3 bases and J gave up 4 bases, with 9 bases separating them. Germline CDR1 and CDR2: WNHNN and SYGVQD (reference sequence). The CDR3 runs 13 residues. The CDR3 DNA follows: TGCGCCAGCAGTGAACAGGGTCGCTATGGCTACACCTTC. This gives the protein CASSEQGRYGYTF.

CDR3 protein: CASSQEAGGAGTQYF. In DNA form, the CDR3 reads TGTGCCAGCAGCCAAGAGGCAGGGGGCGCGGGTACGCAGTATTTT. The chain joins TRBV3-1 (or the pseudogene TRBV3-2) to TRBJ2-3; 8 positions agree with TRBD1. V gave up 0 bases and J gave up 8 bases; unmatched junction bases: 7. This CDR3 has 15 amino acids. The germline gives CDR1 LGHDT, CDR2 YNNKEL (reference sequence).

The V gene is TRBV7-2, the J gene TRBJ2-3; TRBD2 agrees at 9 bases. Trimming took 1 base from V and 6 from J; bases not matched to a gene: 5. This CDR3 contains 15 residues. Germline CDR1 and CDR2: SGHTA and FQGNSA. The CDR3 DNA is TGTGCCAGCAGCTTAGGCGGGGGGGCTCTTGATACGCAGTATTTT. As protein: CASSLGGGALDTQYF.

V usage is TRBV7-9 and J usage is TRBJ2-5, with 16 bases lining up with TRBD2. In germline, CDR1 is SEHNR, CDR2 FQNEAQ (reference sequence). The V gene end was trimmed by 5 bases and the J gene end by 4 bases; junction bases not matched to a gene: 10. CDR3 length: 18 amino acids. The CDR3 region is CASSPGTSGRARGETQYF. For the CDR3, the DNA is TGTGCCAGCAGCCCTGGGACTAGCGGGAGGGCCCGAGGAGAGACCCAGTACTTC.

The V call is TRBV6-2 or TRBV6-3, the J call TRBJ2-7, with 8 bases that match TRBD1. The V and J ends lost 0 bases and 7 bases, in that order; junction bases with no gene match: 8. CDR3 size: 15 residues. Germline values: CDR1 MNHEY, CDR2 SVGEGT. The CDR3 DNA reads TGTGCCAGCAGTTACTCCGGGACAGGTAGTCGGGAGCAGTACTTC. Protein: CASSYSGTGSREQYF.

The rearrangement uses TRBV10-3 and TRBJ1-6; D gene ambiguous. The V gene's germline CDR1 is ENHRY and CDR2 SYGVKD. CDR3 size: 13 residues. Trimming pared 5 bases from V and 7 bases from J, leaving 9 bases between. This CDR3 is CAISWGSNSPLHF. CDR3 DNA sequence: TGTGCCATCAGTTGGGGTAGCAATTCACCCCTCCACTTT.

The chain links TRBV3-1 (or the pseudogene TRBV3-2) to TRBJ1-6; D might be TRBD1 (5 bases). Trimming took 5 bases from V and 5 from J, leaving 13 bases between them. The CDR3 covers 15 residues. Looked up from germline, CDR1 is LGHDT and CDR2 is YNNKEL (reference sequence). This CDR3 is CASSGRQLNNSPLHF. CDR3 in DNA: TGTGCCAGCAGCGGAAGACAGTTAAATAATTCACCCCTCCACTTT.

CDR3 protein: CASSLYRVGQGYYEQYF. The CDR3 DNA reads as TGTGCCAGCAGCTTATATCGGGTCGGGCAGGGGTACTACGAGCAGTACTTC. The chain is built from TRBV7-2 and TRBJ2-7; possibly TRBD1 for D (6 bases). Germline values: CDR1 SGHTA, CDR2 FQGNSA. V dropped 2 bases and J dropped 3 bases, with 20 bases sitting between them. This CDR3 has 17 residues.

The V call is TRBV7-9, the J call TRBJ2-7; the match to TRBD2 covers 15 bases. CDR1 and CDR2 from the germline V gene are SEHNR and FQNEAQ (reference sequence). This CDR3 comprises 15 residues. Losses at the gene ends were 5 bases for V and 4 bases for J; bases not matched to a gene: 3. CDR3 residues: CASSTGTSGGYEQYF. The CDR3 DNA is TGTGCCAGCAGCACTGGGACTAGCGGGGGGTACGAGCAGTACTTC.

The V gene is TRBV5-1, the J gene TRBJ2-2, with a weak D call TRBD2 (7 bases). Between the trimmed V and J ends, which lost 4 bases and 6 bases, there was a span of 19 bases. This CDR3 has 16 amino acids. Germline V gene lookup returns CDR1 SGHRS and CDR2 YFSETQ. As DNA, the CDR3 is TGCGCCAGCAGCCCAGACCCAAGGGGGGGGGCCGGGGAGCTGTTTTTT. This codes for CASSPDPRGGAGELFF.

This rearrangement joins TRBV30 to TRBJ1-6; D gene unclear. CDR3 length equals 12 residues. Germline values: CDR1 GTSNPN, CDR2 SVGIG (reference sequence). V lost 2 bases and J 8 bases, leaving 7 bases between the germline ends. This CDR3 reads CAWSIVDSPLHF. CDR3 bases: TGTGCCTGGAGTATCGTGGATTCACCCCTCCACTTT.

The rearrangement joins TRBV3-1 (or the pseudogene TRBV3-2) to TRBJ2-1, with 8 bases that match TRBD2. V dropped 4 bases and J dropped 7; count of bases not matched to a gene: 12. The CDR3 spans 16 residues. Germline CDR1 and CDR2: LGHDT and YNNKEL (reference sequence). CDR3 loop: CASSRSLAGGWNEQFF. CDR3 coding DNA: TGTGCCAGCAGCCGCAGCCTAGCGGGCGGGTGGAATGAGCAGTTCTTC.

This clone was recorded a few times. As DNA, the CDR3 is TGCGCCAGCAGCTTGTCAATTACCCAGGGCAATGAGCAGTTCTTC. This gives the protein CASSLSITQGNEQFF. V and J are TRBV5-1 and TRBJ2-1; possible D gene TRBD1, 5 bases. Germline V gives CDR1 SGHRS, CDR2 YFSETQ. The V end was cut by 1 base, the J end by 6 bases, with 14 bases between. The CDR3 consists of 15 residues.

The chain recombines TRBV11-3 with TRBJ2-1; D might be TRBD1 (6 bases). The CDR3 contains 15 residues. Germline V lookup: CDR1 SGHNT, CDR2 YENEEA. Trimming left V 0 bases short and J 0 bases short, with 6 bases between. The CDR3 protein is CASSLEQGSYNEQFF. The DNA for the CDR3 is TGTGCCAGCAGCTTAGAACAGGGCTCCTACAATGAGCAGTTCTTC.

This clone showed up just a few times. This sequence joins TRBV4-1 and TRBJ1-2, with 7 bases identical to TRBD1. The CDR3 has 14 residues. The ends lost 1 base at V and 11 bases at J; junction bases unmatched: 10. The germline gives CDR1 MGHRA, CDR2 YSYEKL. CDR3 loop: CASSQAVRDSAYTF. As DNA, the CDR3 is TGCGCCAGCAGCCAAGCAGTCCGGGACAGCGCTTACACCTTC.

The chain links TRBV15 to TRBJ1-1, with D uncertain. This CDR3 comprises 15 residues. Trimming left V 0 bases short and J 2 bases short, with 10 bases between. Germline-derived CDR1 and CDR2 are LNHNV and YYDKDF (reference sequence). CDR3 nucleotides: TGTGCCACCAGCAGAGATCGTAGGAGTAACACTGAAGCTTTCTTT. Protein product: CATSRDRRSNTEAFF.

V and J are TRBV7-2 and TRBJ1-4; D not resolved. V shed 3 bases and J shed 3 bases, with 17 bases lying between them. The CDR3 runs 17 residues. Germline V gene sequence: CDR1 SGHTA, CDR2 FQGNSA. The CDR3 reads CASSFYSAGSANEKLFF. The CDR3 DNA reads as TGTGCCAGCAGCTTCTACTCGGCCGGTTCGGCTAATGAAAAACTGTTTTTT.

This clone was counted only a few times. This sequence joins TRBV18 and TRBJ1-1; D ambiguous. In germline, CDR1 is KGHSH, CDR2 LQKENI. V lost 2 bases, J lost 0 bases, and 7 bases lay in between. CDR3 length: 14 amino acids. CDR3 DNA sequence: TGTGCCAGCTCACCATCGGGAATGAACACTGAAGCTTTCTTT. As protein: CASSPSGMNTEAFF.

CDR3 region: CASSARHIGADTQYF. The CDR3 region has the DNA TGTGCCAGCAGCGCCCGACATATTGGCGCAGATACGCAGTATTTT. The gene calls are TRBV5-4 and TRBJ2-3, with D uncertain. This CDR3 spans 15 amino acids. Germline assignment: CDR1 SGHNT and CDR2 YYREEE (reference sequence). V lost 4 bases and J 4 bases, leaving 16 bases between the germline ends.

This sequence joins TRBV5-1 and TRBJ1-2; D perhaps matches TRBD1 (5 bases). CDR3 length: 14 residues. The V gene's germline CDR1 is SGHRS and CDR2 YFSETQ. V was trimmed by 0 bases and J by 6 bases, leaving 12 bases between them. CDR3 DNA: TGCGCCAGCAGCTTGGCTGGGGGGTATAATGGCTACACCTTC. Protein: CASSLAGGYNGYTF.

The chain has TRBV6-4 and TRBJ2-3, with 11 bases matching TRBD1. The CDR3 spans 15 residues. CDR1 is MRHNA, CDR2 SNTAGT, per germline. V trimming: 4 bases; J trimming: 2 bases; junction bases outside the gene matches: 2. This chain's CDR3 is CASSGDRGDTDTQYF. CDR3 nucleotides: TGTGCCAGCAGTGGGGACAGGGGGGACACAGATACGCAGTATTTT.

The rearrangement links TRBV5-4 to TRBJ2-5; tentatively, D is TRBD2 (7 bases). This CDR3 contains 14 residues. Trimming left V 5 bases short and J 1 base short, with 12 bases between. Germline-derived CDR1 and CDR2 are SGHNT and YYREEE (reference sequence). CDR3 protein: CASSLGGAQETQYF. Written as DNA, the CDR3 is TGTGCCAGCAGTTTAGGGGGGGCCCAAGAGACCCAGTACTTC.

This chain links TRBV27 with TRBJ2-7, with TRBD2 matching over 8 bases. The trim removed 4 bases at V and 4 bases at J, leaving 15 bases unmatched. Looked up from germline, CDR1 is MNHEY and CDR2 is SMNVEV (reference sequence). The CDR3 is made up of 17 amino acids. Written as DNA, the CDR3 is TGTGCCAGCAGTTCCCTCCACGGGGGGGGTAGCGGGTACGAGCAGTACTTC. Encoded protein: CASSSLHGGGSGYEQYF.

V is TRBV5-8 and J is TRBJ2-1, with D maybe TRBD2 (5 bases). Germline CDR1 SGHTS, CDR2 YDEGEE. V gave up 4 bases and J gave up 3 bases, with 17 bases separating them. The CDR3 sequence is 16 residues long. CDR3 in amino acids: CASSPFLGAVYNEQFF. For the CDR3, the DNA is TGTGCCAGCAGCCCCTTTCTCGGAGCGGTCTACAATGAGCAGTTCTTC.